The subject of this entry is one T cell receptor (beta chain). The antigen is undetermined. These data come from a study of beta chain features in type 1 diabetes. The wider study: Healthy donors and patients had similar age, gender and cell yields. Whole-study results and caveats: Within each of all four CD4+ subsets, Type 1 diabetes patients had TCRB CDR3s that were moderately but significantly shorter.

Averaging roughly 0.12 L, one heparinised blood draw came from each individual donor. This CDR3 has 13 residues. Deletions cut 6 bases from V and 2 bases from J, with 9 bases between. From germline, CDR1 is MGHRA and CDR2 YSYEKL. Isolated RNA was reverse transcribed in full, so expressed TCRB transcripts were sequenced. Here immunoSEQ multiplex PCR was the method, and the copy in TCRdb shows in-frame clones only, minus some. The sample contains hundreds of thousands of clones, 11% of which appear only once. Sequencing input: naive CD4+ T cells from blood. The rearrangement links TRBV4-1 to TRBJ2-3; D gene uncertain. This TCR derives from a woman younger than 35 in good health. CDR3 protein: CASRVTATDTQYF. The CDR3, as DNA: TGCGCCAGCAGGGTCACAGCCACAGATACGCAGTATTTT.